The rows below give T cell receptor beta chains drawn from one sample of a study of graft-versus-host responses after intestinal transplantation. The assay was immunoSEQ multiplex PCR, and TCRdb's table has in-frame clones only and misses some. The sample yields about 46,000 clones, about 93% seen once. The sample was PBMCs, taken about 120 weeks after a first intestinal transplant, on the day of a second. These receptors all come from a human patient who received an intestinal transplant, so some T cells may come from the graft donor. Both conserved end residues are part of each CDR3. The D gene is left open where the match is weak.

cdr3_aa	cdr3_nt	d_call	v_call	j_call
CASASDRVNTIYF	TGTGCTAGTGCCTCCGACAGGGTTAACACCATATATTTT	TRBD1	TRBV12-5	TRBJ1-3
CASSIDLKSRETQYF	TGTGCCAGTAGTATAGATCTGAAGAGCCGAGAGACCCAGTACTTC	NA	TRBV19	TRBJ2-5
CASSFTGADGYTF	TGTGCCAGCAGTTTTACAGGGGCCGATGGCTACACCTTC	TRBD1	TRBV6-4	TRBJ1-2
CASNPFLANNEQFF	TGTGCCAGCAACCCATTCCTAGCGAACAATGAGCAGTTCTTC	NA	TRBV6-5	TRBJ2-1
CASSIGGQQYF	TGTGCCAGCAGCATAGGGGGACAGCAGTACTTC	TRBD1	TRBV7-9	TRBJ2-5
CASSRQGVNNQPQHF	TGTGCCAGCAGTCGGCAGGGGGTTAACAATCAGCCCCAGCATTTT	TRBD1	TRBV6-1	TRBJ1-5
CASSQGPGPNQPQHF	TGTGCCAGCAGCCAAGGCCCGGGACCCAATCAGCCCCAGCATTTT	NA	TRBV5-6	TRBJ1-5
CASSNLAGVSYEQYF	TGCGCCAGCAGCAATCTAGCGGGAGTTTCCTACGAGCAGTACTTC	TRBD2	TRBV5-1	TRBJ2-7
CASSLVRGDNEQFF	TGTGCCAGCAGCTTAGTCAGGGGGGACAATGAGCAGTTCTTC	NA	TRBV7-9	TRBJ2-1
CASSQDLQAVLQGNQPQHF	TGTGCCAGCAGCCAAGATTTACAGGCGGTACTCCAGGGCAATCAGCCCCAGCATTTC	NA	TRBV14	TRBJ1-5
CASRPVAAVQYF	TGTGCCAGCAGGCCTGTCGCGGCTGTGCAGTACTTC	NA	TRBV28	TRBJ2-7